These 6 T cell receptor beta chains were all obtained from the same sample, sequenced in a study of CD8 T cells in ankylosing spondylitis. Study results and limitations: Within ankylosing spondylitis blood, a TCR beta motif made up of eight or nine highly homologous variants appeared to be characteristic.

These TCRs' antigens remain unknown. TCRdb independently ran MiXCR on the 5' RACE reads; one entry per CDR3 protein. The repertoire holds 100,000 to 150,000 distinct CDR3 sequences, with 17% as singletons. The sample comprised blood, either unsorted or a sorted T cell fraction (not recorded which). Source of these receptors: a male donor with ankylosing spondylitis.

This clonotype was recorded a few times. The chain recombines TRBV4-1 with TRBJ2-3; 9 bases match TRBD2. J lost 0 bases, V lost 6 bases, and 16 bases had no gene match. Germline V gene lookup returns CDR1 MGHRA and CDR2 YSYEKL. The CDR3 sequence is 19 residues long. DNA for the CDR3: TGCGCCAGCAGTGTGTTAGGGACTAGCATCTCCGTGAGCACAGATACGCAGTATTTT. As protein: CASSVLGTSISVSTDTQYF.

J is TRBJ2-7 and V is TRBV9; the D gene is possibly TRBD2 (5 bases). V was cut by 0 bases and J by 7 bases, with 14 bases left in between. Germline V gives CDR1 SGDLS, CDR2 YYNGEE. The CDR3 sequence is 14 residues long. In DNA, the CDR3 is TGTGCCAGCAGCGTAGCTACAGTAGGAGGTGAGCAGTACTTC. Encoded protein: CASSVATVGGEQYF.

This clonotype was counted only a few times. V and J are TRBV27 and TRBJ1-5; D remains unclear. This CDR3 comprises 13 residues. The germline V gene has CDR1 MNHEY and CDR2 SMNVEV (reference sequence). Trimming took off 4 bases at V and 7 bases at J, with 11 bases between the two ends. CDR3 DNA sequence: TGTGCCAGCAGTTCATCCCCCGGGCAGCCCCAGCATTTT. Protein product: CASSSSPGQPQHF.

This clonotype has only a few counts. The gene calls are TRBV9 and TRBJ2-6; 8 bases are shared with TRBD1. Trimming at V came to 3 bases and at J to 1 base, leaving 6 bases not matched to a gene. This CDR3 spans 17 amino acids. In germline, CDR1 is SGDLS, CDR2 YYNGEE. The CDR3 is CASSAQQGASGANVLTF. CDR3 coding DNA: TGTGCCAGCAGCGCGCAGCAGGGGGCATCTGGGGCCAACGTCCTGACTTTC.

This clonotype has ten or more counts. This rearrangement joins TRBV7-9 to TRBJ2-2; D call uncertain. Germline V lookup: CDR1 SEHNR, CDR2 FQNEAQ (reference sequence). The CDR3 runs 14 residues. Between the trimmed V and J ends, which lost 4 bases and 11 bases, there was a span of 17 bases. This CDR3 reads CASSSRVQSFELFF. CDR3 sequence (DNA): TGTGCCAGCAGCTCACGCGTGCAGTCGTTTGAGCTGTTTTTT.

This clonotype has ten or more counts. V usage is TRBV24-1 and J usage is TRBJ2-2; either TRBD1 or TRBD2 may supply D (5 bases each). The germline V gene encodes CDR1 KGHDR and CDR2 SFDVKD. Trimming stripped 1 base from V and 6 bases from J, with 8 bases between. The CDR3 length is 14 residues. CDR3 amino acids: CATSDFGAPGELFF. CDR3 DNA sequence: TGTGCCACCAGTGATTTCGGGGCCCCCGGGGAGCTGTTTTTT.